A selection of T cell receptor beta chains follows, all from one sample in a study of T cell responses to AZD1222 COVID-19 vaccine. Profiled with immunoSEQ multiplex PCR; TCRdb holds only in-frame clones, not every one. The sample records more than 70,000 clones, 90% being singletons. The material was peripheral blood, obtained on day 0 of AZD1222 vaccination. These receptors all come from an adult in good health. CDR3s include the opening cysteine and the closing phenylalanine or tryptophan. Each record gives: J gene, V gene, clone size, D gene, CDR3 DNA, CDR3 protein. A D gene is named only where the DNA matches it firmly. Rows may omit the clone size; those that give it use once, few, many or a size class.

>TRBJ1-2|TRBV27|NA|NA
TGTGCCAGCAGTTTATTCCCTGTCAGGGGAGGTGGCTACACCTTC
CASSLFPVRGGGYTF
>TRBJ1-3|TRBV24-1|NA|NA
TGTGCCACCAGTGATGGCAGGGGCAGCTCTGGAAACACCATATATTTT
CATSDGRGSSGNTIYF
>TRBJ2-7|TRBV2|NA|NA
TGTGCCAGCAGCTATGGACAGCCAGTCTACGAGCAGTACTTC
CASSYGQPVYEQYF
>TRBJ2-1|TRBV4-2|NA|TRBD2
TGTGCCAGCAGCCAAGATACCCTAGCGGAGGGATACAATGAGCAGTTCTTC
CASSQDTLAEGYNEQFF
>TRBJ2-1|TRBV7-3|NA|TRBD1
TGTGCCAGCAGCCCGCAAGGGGGCTTATACAATGAGCAGTTCTTC
CASSPQGGLYNEQFF
>TRBJ1-1|TRBV7-3|NA|NA
TGTGCCAGCAGCACACAGGGGAACACTGAAGCTTTCTTT
CASSTQGNTEAFF
>TRBJ1-1|TRBV7-8|NA|NA
TGTGCCAGCAGCCCAGATGGACAGCCGAACACTGAAGCTTTCTTT
CASSPDGQPNTEAFF
>TRBJ1-2|TRBV19|NA|TRBD1
TGTGCCAGTAGTATGCATTCACCGGGACAGGGTGAAGGCTACACCTTC
CASSMHSPGQGEGYTF
>TRBJ2-1|TRBV7-6|NA|NA
TGTGCCAGCAGTTCCGGACAGCGCAATGAGCAGTTCTTC
CASSSGQRNEQFF
>TRBJ2-7|TRBV4-3|NA|NA
TGCGCCAGCAGCCAAGATTTCGCTAGCGATTACGAGCAGTACTTC
CASSQDFASDYEQYF
>TRBJ1-1|TRBV6-5|few|NA
TGTGCCAGCAGAGGAGCAGGTAATCTGAACACTGAAGCTTTCTTT
CASRGAGNLNTEAFF
>TRBJ2-1|TRBV3-1/TRBV3-2|NA|TRBD1
TGTGCCAGCAGCCAAGATGAGCGGACAGGGGGGAACAATGAGCAGTTCTTC
CASSQDERTGGNNEQFF
>TRBJ2-5|TRBV7-8|NA|TRBD2
TGTGCCAGCAGCCCCCGGACTAGCCGACAAGAGACCCAGTACTTC
CASSPRTSRQETQYF
>TRBJ2-7|TRBV5-5|NA|NA
TGTGCCAGCAGCCCAACCTTTTACGAGCAGTACTTC
CASSPTFYEQYF
>TRBJ2-2|TRBV2|few|NA
TGTGCCAGCAGTGCAGGGGCGGCCGGGGAGCTGTTTTTT
CASSAGAAGELFF
>TRBJ2-1|TRBV5-6|NA|NA
TGTGCCAGCAGCTTGGGCGGACGCTCCTACAATGAGCAGTTCTTC
CASSLGGRSYNEQFF
>TRBJ1-5|TRBV4-1|NA|TRBD1
TGCGCCAGCAGCCAACCGGACAGGGCTAATCAGCCCCAGCATTTT
CASSQPDRANQPQHF
>TRBJ1-2|TRBV2|few|NA
TGTGCCAGCAGCGGTCAGGGGCGAGGTGGCTACACCTTC
CASSGQGRGGYTF
>TRBJ1-2|TRBV12-3/TRBV12-4|NA|NA
TGTGCCAGCAGGGGCAGGGAGGATGGCTACACCTTC
CASRGREDGYTF
>TRBJ1-5|TRBV2|NA|TRBD1
TGTGCCAGCAGTCCCGGGACAGGGGTCGGCAGCAATCAGCCCCAGCATTTT
CASSPGTGVGSNQPQHF
>TRBJ2-7|TRBV11-3|NA|NA
TGTGCCAGCAGCTTAAGGGGCAGGGGAGCCTACGAGCAGTACTTC
CASSLRGRGAYEQYF
>TRBJ2-3|TRBV30|NA|TRBD2
TGTGCCTGGAGTGCCCGACGGACTAGCGGGGGCCGGGAAGATACGCAGTATTTT
CAWSARRTSGGREDTQYF
>TRBJ2-7|TRBV28|once|TRBD1
TGTGCCAGCAGCACAGGGGGCGAGCAGTACTTC
CASSTGGEQYF
>TRBJ2-5|TRBV5-1|NA|TRBD2
TGCGCCAGCGGGGAGGGTGCGGGGACTCAAGAGACCCAGTACTTC
CASGEGAGTQETQYF
>TRBJ1-1|TRBV13|NA|NA
TGTGCCAGCAGCTTAGGCTTGGGCGGGAACACTGAAGCTTTCTTT
CASSLGLGGNTEAFF
>TRBJ1-3|TRBV5-4|NA|TRBD1
TGTGCCAGCAGCTCCGGACCGGGACAGGCTCGAAACACCATATATTTT
CASSSGPGQARNTIYF
>TRBJ2-7|TRBV11-3|NA|NA
TGTGCCAGCAGCTTAGAGGGGAACGTGAAGTACGAGCAGTACTTC
CASSLEGNVKYEQYF
>TRBJ1-6|TRBV27|NA|NA
TGTGCCAGCAGTGTACAGCTAGACTCCTATAATTCACCCCTCCACTTT
CASSVQLDSYNSPLHF
>TRBJ1-6|TRBV2|NA|NA
TGTGCCAGAAGGATGAAGGGACTTACCGATTCACCCCTCCACTTT
CARRMKGLTDSPLHF
>TRBJ2-3|TRBV11-2|NA|TRBD1
TGTGCCAGCAGCTTATCGGGACAGTCCAGCACAGATACGCAGTATTTT
CASSLSGQSSTDTQYF
>TRBJ1-5|TRBV6-6|once|NA
TGTGCCAGCAGTCCAGGGCGGAATTGGCCCCAGCATTTT
CASSPGRNWPQHF
>TRBJ1-1|TRBV19|NA|TRBD1
TGTGCCAGTAGTATTTTCGGACAGGCTCGGGGCACTGAAGCTTTCTTT
CASSIFGQARGTEAFF
>TRBJ2-3|TRBV7-7|NA|TRBD2
TGTGCCAGCAGCTCGCAACTAGCGGGGGAGCAGTATTTT
CASSSQLAGEQYF
>TRBJ2-3|TRBV6-6|NA|TRBD2
TGTGCCAGCAGTCAGACTAGCGGGTGGGCGGCAGATACGCAGTATTTT
CASSQTSGWAADTQYF
>TRBJ1-2|TRBV4-3|NA|NA
TGCGCCAGCAGCCAAGAGGTAGGGCAGGCCCATCATGGCTACACCTTC
CASSQEVGQAHHGYTF
>TRBJ1-2|TRBV10-3|once|NA
TGTGCCATCAGCGCGGACAGAACCGCCCCCTATGGCTACACCTTC
CAISADRTAPYGYTF
>TRBJ1-1|TRBV28|NA|TRBD1
TGTGCCAGCAGTTCCTTGACAGGGGCGTATGAGGACACTGAAGCTTTCTTT
CASSSLTGAYEDTEAFF
>TRBJ2-3|TRBV5-1|NA|NA
TGCGCCAGCAGCTTGGAGGGGAGATTCACAGATACGCAGTATTTT
CASSLEGRFTDTQYF
>TRBJ1-1|TRBV19|NA|NA
TGTGCCAGTAGGGGACCGGGGGGCACTGAAGCTTTCTTT
CASRGPGGTEAFF
>TRBJ1-5|TRBV6-5|NA|TRBD1
TGTGCCAGCAGTACAGGGGTCGAAGGCAATCAGCCCCAGCATTTT
CASSTGVEGNQPQHF